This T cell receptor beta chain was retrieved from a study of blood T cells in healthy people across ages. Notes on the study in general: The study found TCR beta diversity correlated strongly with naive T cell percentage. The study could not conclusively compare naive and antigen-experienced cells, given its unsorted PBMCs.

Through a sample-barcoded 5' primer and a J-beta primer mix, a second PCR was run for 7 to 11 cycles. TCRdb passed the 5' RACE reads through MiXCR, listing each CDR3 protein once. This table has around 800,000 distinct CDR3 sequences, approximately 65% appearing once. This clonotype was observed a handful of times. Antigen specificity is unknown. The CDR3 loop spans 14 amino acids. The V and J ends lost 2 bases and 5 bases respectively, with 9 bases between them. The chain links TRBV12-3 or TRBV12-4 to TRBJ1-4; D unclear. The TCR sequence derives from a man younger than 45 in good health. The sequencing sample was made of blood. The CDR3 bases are TGTGCCAGCAGTTTAAAGGCAGGCAATGAAAAACTGTTTTTT. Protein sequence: CASSLKAGNEKLFF.